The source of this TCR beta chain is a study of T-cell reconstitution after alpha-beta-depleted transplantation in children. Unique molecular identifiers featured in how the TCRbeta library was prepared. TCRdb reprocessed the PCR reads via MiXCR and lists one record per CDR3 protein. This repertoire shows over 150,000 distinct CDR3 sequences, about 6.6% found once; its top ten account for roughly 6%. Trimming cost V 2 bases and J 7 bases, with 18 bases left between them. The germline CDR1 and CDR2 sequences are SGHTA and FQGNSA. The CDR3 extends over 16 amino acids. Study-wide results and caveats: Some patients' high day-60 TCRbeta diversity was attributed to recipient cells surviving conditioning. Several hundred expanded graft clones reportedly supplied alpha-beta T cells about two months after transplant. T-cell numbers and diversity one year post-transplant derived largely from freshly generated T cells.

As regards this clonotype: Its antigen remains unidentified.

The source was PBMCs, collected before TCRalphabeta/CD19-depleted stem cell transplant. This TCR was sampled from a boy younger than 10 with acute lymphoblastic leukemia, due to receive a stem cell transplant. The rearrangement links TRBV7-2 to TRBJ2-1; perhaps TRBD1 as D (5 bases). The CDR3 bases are TGTGCCAGCAGCTTACGGCGGACATGGGATGGGAATGAGCAGTTCTTC. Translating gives CASSLRRTWDGNEQFF.